This T cell receptor (beta chain) is drawn from a study of Ad26.COV2.S vaccination and SARS-CoV-2 variants. As for the study in general: Intramuscular Ad26.COV2.S doses were given once or twice, 56 days apart. Overall study results and limits: Spike-specific TCR breadth was greater in vaccine than placebo recipients.

Germline V CDR1 and CDR2: SGHNT, YENEEA. This CDR3 is 13 amino acids long. V was clipped by 5 bases and J by 2 bases; unmatched bases: 1. As to treatment: some 20 received Ad26.COV2.S at low or high dose, single or two shots; roughly five received placebo; per-sample allocation not given. Sampling occurred on day 63 after the first vaccine or placebo injection. Donor was an adult aged 18-55 years in Boston. An Ad26 vector carrying the Wuhan-strain SARS-CoV-2 spike served as the vaccine. Method: immunoSEQ multiplex PCR; TCRdb's copy keeps in-frame clones and lacks some. There are 400,000 to 500,000 clones in the sample; about 88% occur only once, and over 2% lies in the top ten. Notes on this clone: Its antigen is not known.

The chain uses TRBV11-3 and TRBJ1-2; 8 positions agree with TRBD1. This specimen was peripheral blood, taken in a trial of Ad26.COV2.S vaccine versus placebo. The source of this sequence is a person aged 18-65 years who received the Ad26.COV2.S COVID-19 vaccine or a placebo. CDR3 sequence (DNA): TGTGCCAGCAGCCCAGGGGGCAACTATGGCTACACCTTC. Protein product: CASSPGGNYGYTF.